The 20 T cell receptor beta chains in this list originate from one sample, sequenced in a study of shared clonotypes between healthy human individuals (TCRdb year 2020). To prepare the library, the immunoSEQ multiplex PCR assay was applied. TCRdb took this table from immuneACCESS and kept in-frame rearrangements with V and J called. Such tables lack part of the clones; where checked against another copy, unresolved V genes explain under half of the gap, and the rest is unexplained. The sample table shows 2 million to 2.5 million clones, and under 95% are seen once. The ten largest clones represent about 1.5% of the sample. CD8 naive samples were obtained by positive selection for CCR7 among CD45RO-negative cells, yielding a CD45RA+CCR7+ population from which TemRA cells were excluded. Sequencing was carried out using naive CD8+ T cells from PBMCs. Read against the paper, the sample's cell subset or site label means: CD45RA+CCR7+. The origin of the receptors is a man aged 18-30 years in good health. Some clones in this sample may be carry-over from other donors' samples.

This chain joins TRBV25-1 and TRBJ2-7; no reliable D call. The germline CDR1 and CDR2 sequences are MGHDK and SYGVNS. V was cut by 2 bases and J by 3 bases, with 11 bases left in between. The CDR3 loop spans 14 amino acids. The CDR3 protein is CASSEIKNSYEQYF. CDR3 sequence (DNA): TGTGCCAGCAGTGAAATTAAAAACAGCTACGAGCAGTACTTC.

A note on this clone: Within the sample, other DNA sequences also encode this same CDR3. This sequence joins TRBV4-3 and TRBJ2-2; 7 bases agree with TRBD2. This CDR3 has 14 residues. J gave up 5 bases and V 4 bases, and 4 bases lay outside the gene matches. Germline loops: CDR1 LGHNA, CDR2 YSLEER. CDR3 bases: TGCGCCAGCAGCCCCGGCGGGGGAACCGGGGAGCTGTTTTTT. This gives the protein CASSPGGGTGELFF.

V gene TRBV19 combines with J gene TRBJ2-1, with TRBD1 matching over 7 bases. CDR1 and CDR2 from the germline V gene are LNHDA and SQIVND (reference sequence). The CDR3 has 15 residues. V shed 4 bases and J 0 bases; nucleotides not matched to a gene: 3. The CDR3 region is CASSTRDSSYNEQFF. The CDR3 DNA is TGTGCCAGTAGTACTAGGGACAGCTCCTACAATGAGCAGTTCTTC.

This chain joins TRBV7-3 and TRBJ1-5; no definite D call. Germline values: CDR1 SGHTA, CDR2 FQGTGA. This CDR3 spans 17 amino acids. V lost 0 bases to trimming and J lost 2 bases, with 14 bases between them. In DNA form, the CDR3 reads TGTGCCAGCAGCTTAACCCCGTCTCGGAAGTGCAATCAGCCCCAGCATTTT. It translates to CASSLTPSRKCNQPQHF.

In the case of this clone: Other DNA sequences in the same sample also yield this CDR3. The rearrangement links TRBV11-2 to TRBJ1-2, with TRBD1 identical over 9 bases. Germline assignment: CDR1 SGHAT and CDR2 FQNNGV. The CDR3 loop spans 15 amino acids. V dropped 1 base and J dropped 5; count of bases not matched to a gene: 5. The CDR3 DNA follows: TGTGCCAGCAGCTTAGGACAGGGGGTCGGGTATGGCTACACCTTC. Protein: CASSLGQGVGYGYTF. Together with reference TRBV11-2 and TRBJ1-2, the CDR3 gives the full variable domain: EAGVAQSPRYKIIEKRQSVAFWCNPISGHATLYWYQQILGQGPKLLIQFQNNGVVDDSQLPKDRFSAERLKGVDSTLKIQPAKLEDSAVYLCASSLGQGVGYGYTFGSGTRLTVV.

The CDR3 here is CASSIRQGQETQYF. Written as DNA, the CDR3 is TGTGCCAGCAGCATACGACAGGGGCAAGAGACCCAGTACTTC. The rearrangement joins TRBV5-6 to TRBJ2-5; 8 bases fit TRBD1. Trimming at V came to 4 bases and at J to 2 bases, leaving 4 bases not matched to a gene. CDR1 and CDR2 from the germline V gene are SGHDT and YYEEEE. This CDR3 spans 14 amino acids.

The chain has TRBV28 and TRBJ2-7; the match to TRBD1 covers 7 bases. V trimming: 4 bases; J trimming: 0 bases; junction bases outside the gene matches: 6. CDR1 is MDHEN, CDR2 SYDVKM, per germline. The CDR3 sequence is 15 residues long. CDR3 amino acids: CASSYRGGFSYEQYF. CDR3 in DNA: TGTGCCAGCAGTTACAGGGGCGGGTTCTCCTACGAGCAGTACTTC.

J is TRBJ2-7 and V is TRBV4-1; D is unresolved. V lost 1 base to trimming and J lost 1 base, with 8 bases between them. Germline assignment: CDR1 MGHRA and CDR2 YSYEKL. CDR3 size: 14 residues. As DNA, the CDR3 is TGCGCCAGCAGCCAAGCCGGGTTTTCCTACGAGCAGTACTTC. This codes for CASSQAGFSYEQYF.

This clone appeared a single time. The chain couples TRBV5-6 to TRBJ1-1; D gene unclear. This CDR3 region has 16 residues. CDR1 and CDR2 from the germline V gene are SGHDT and YYEEEE. V dropped 1 base and J dropped 0 bases, with 13 bases sitting between them. The CDR3 reads CASSLRGRSLNTEAFF. CDR3 bases: TGTGCCAGCAGCTTGCGTGGGAGGAGTTTGAACACTGAAGCTTTCTTT.

Comments on this clone: One end of the junction varies from germline; a read error may be responsible. The V gene is TRBV6-1, the J gene TRBJ1-2; D not resolved. Germline values: CDR1 MNHNS, CDR2 SASEGT. The CDR3 has 13 residues. CDR3 region: CASSFGPNNGYTF. For the CDR3, the DNA is TGTGCCAGCAGCTTCGGCCCTAACAATGGCTACACCTTC.

V and J are TRBV28 and TRBJ2-3, with TRBD1 matching 7 bases. Losses at the gene ends were 4 bases for V and 5 bases for J; bases not matched to a gene: 15. From germline, CDR1 is MDHEN and CDR2 SYDVKM. CDR3 length equals 17 residues. In DNA, the CDR3 is TGTGCCAGCAGTTATCCCGCAGCATCGACAGGGCTAGATACGCAGTATTTT. This sequence encodes CASSYPAASTGLDTQYF.

The rearrangement links TRBV6-1 to TRBJ2-7; D remains unclear. The CDR3 is 13 residues long. With 2 bases removed from V and 2 bases from J, the gap between germline ends came to 7 bases. Germline CDR1 reads MNHNS; CDR2 reads SASEGT. The CDR3 loop reads CASSEPPTYEQYF. CDR3 DNA: TGTGCCAGCAGTGAACCCCCCACCTACGAGCAGTACTTC.

The chain is built from TRBV29-1 and TRBJ2-7, with D possibly being TRBD2 (6 bases). The V gene's germline CDR1 is SQVTM and CDR2 ANQGSEA. The CDR3 sequence is 14 residues long. Trimming shortened V by 4 bases and J by 6 bases, and 19 bases separated the two germline ends. The CDR3 DNA reads TGCAGCGTTGCGGTCGGGGGTCCCCTTTTCGAGCAGTACTTC. Its protein is CSVAVGGPLFEQYF.

The J gene is TRBJ1-2, the V gene TRBV15, with D tentatively TRBD1 (5 bases). The CDR3 totals 17 residues. The V gene lost 5 bases and the J gene lost 3 bases, with 22 bases spanning the gap. The V gene's germline CDR1 is LNHNV and CDR2 YYDKDF (reference sequence). As DNA, the CDR3 is TGTGCCACCAGCCCGAGAGGCCGGGCAGGGCCTCACTATGGCTACACCTTC. This sequence encodes CATSPRGRAGPHYGYTF.

The V and J genes are TRBV5-6 and TRBJ2-3, with a weak D call TRBD2 (7 bases). From germline, CDR1 is SGHDT and CDR2 YYEEEE. V was shortened by 2 bases and J by 4 bases, with 20 bases between the two germline ends. The CDR3 sequence is 17 residues long. Here the CDR3 DNA reads TGTGCCAGCAGCTTCAGTTTGGGGGGGCCCTCCCCAGATACGCAGTATTTT. Translating it yields CASSFSLGGPSPDTQYF.

The chain employs TRBV5-4 and TRBJ2-1, with 8 bases that match TRBD1. V gave up 0 bases and J gave up 6 bases; unmatched junction bases: 8. The CDR3 has 16 residues. The germline CDR1 and CDR2 sequences are SGHNT and YYREEE (reference sequence). The CDR3 protein is CASSLANIGTGNEQFF. CDR3 nucleotide sequence: TGTGCCAGCAGCTTGGCCAACATAGGGACAGGCAATGAGCAGTTCTTC.

The V and J genes are TRBV7-9 and TRBJ1-6; tentative D call: TRBD1 (5 bases). Germline-derived CDR1 and CDR2 are SEHNR and FQNEAQ (reference sequence). The CDR3 runs 12 residues. V was cut by 6 bases and J by 7 bases, with 7 bases left in between. The CDR3, as DNA: TGTGCCAGCAGTGCAGGGAATTCACCCCTCCACTTT. Its protein is CASSAGNSPLHF.

On this clone: Other DNA sequences within the sample encode an identical CDR3. V is TRBV6-4 and J is TRBJ1-1; D remains ambiguous. Trimming took off 0 bases at V and 4 bases at J, with 6 bases between the two ends. The CDR3 extends over 13 amino acids. The V gene's germline CDR1 is MRHNA and CDR2 SNTAGT. Here the CDR3 DNA reads TGTGCCAGCAGTGACTCGGGCGGCACTGAAGCTTTCTTT. It specifies CASSDSGGTEAFF.

The chain employs TRBV5-4 and TRBJ2-7; possible D gene TRBD2, 6 bases. Per germline, CDR1 SGHNT and CDR2 YYREEE (reference sequence). The V end lost 0 bases, the J end lost 3 bases, and 10 bases lay between the germline ends. The CDR3 contains 14 residues. The CDR3: CASSLGGKGYEQYF. CDR3 DNA: TGTGCCAGCAGCTTGGGCGGGAAAGGCTACGAGCAGTACTTC.

As concerns this clone: Other DNA variants within this sample encode the same CDR3. The chain carries TRBV19 and TRBJ2-1, with D uncertain. This CDR3 is built from 13 residues. V was trimmed by 1 base and J by 4 bases, leaving 5 bases between them. Germline V gives CDR1 LNHDA, CDR2 SQIVND (reference sequence). For the CDR3, the DNA is TGTGCCAGTAGTATAGGACGGTACAATGAGCAGTTCTTC. It is translated as CASSIGRYNEQFF.